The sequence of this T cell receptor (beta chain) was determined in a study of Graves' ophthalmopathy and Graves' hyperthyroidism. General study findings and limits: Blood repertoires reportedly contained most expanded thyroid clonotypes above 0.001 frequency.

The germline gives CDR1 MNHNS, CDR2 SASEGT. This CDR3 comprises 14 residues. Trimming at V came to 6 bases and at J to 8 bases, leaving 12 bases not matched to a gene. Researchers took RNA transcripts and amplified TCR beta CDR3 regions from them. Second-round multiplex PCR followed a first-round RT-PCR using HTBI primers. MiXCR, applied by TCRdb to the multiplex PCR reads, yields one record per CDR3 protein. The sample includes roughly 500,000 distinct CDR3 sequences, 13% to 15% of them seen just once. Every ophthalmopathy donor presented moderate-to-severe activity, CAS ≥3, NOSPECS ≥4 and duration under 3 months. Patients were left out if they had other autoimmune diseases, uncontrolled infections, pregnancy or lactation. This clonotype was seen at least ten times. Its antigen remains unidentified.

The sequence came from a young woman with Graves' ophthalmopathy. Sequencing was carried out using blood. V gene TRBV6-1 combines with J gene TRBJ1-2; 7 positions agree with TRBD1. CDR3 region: CASSNLGGARGYTF. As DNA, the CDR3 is TGTGCCAGCAGCAACCTAGGGGGCGCGAGGGGCTACACCTTC.